This T cell receptor (beta chain) was recorded in a study of monozygotic twins with inflammatory bowel disease. CDR1 is MDHEN, CDR2 SYDVKM, per germline. CDR3 size: 13 residues. Template switching was used to attach UMIs, which incorporated a 6-nucleotide sample barcode. TCRdb re-called the 5' RACE reads; one entry per CDR3 protein, DNA not given. The sample's table shows about 85,000 distinct CDR3 sequences. Sequenced material: blood. The receptor was isolated from a human donor with ulcerative colitis or Crohn's disease, or a healthy co-twin of an affected twin (not recorded which). The gene calls are TRBV28 and TRBJ2-7. The CDR3 loop reads CASSRRSPYEQYF.